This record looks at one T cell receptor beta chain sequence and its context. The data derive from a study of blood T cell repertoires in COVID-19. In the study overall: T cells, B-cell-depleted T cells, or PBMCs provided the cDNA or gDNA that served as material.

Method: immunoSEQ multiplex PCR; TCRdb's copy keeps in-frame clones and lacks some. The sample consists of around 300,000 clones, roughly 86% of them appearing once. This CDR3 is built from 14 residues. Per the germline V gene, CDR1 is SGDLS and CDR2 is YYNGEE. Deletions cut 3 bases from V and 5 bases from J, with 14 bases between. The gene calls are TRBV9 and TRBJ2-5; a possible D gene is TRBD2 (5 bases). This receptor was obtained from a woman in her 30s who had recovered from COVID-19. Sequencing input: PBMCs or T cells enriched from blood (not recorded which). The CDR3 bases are TGTGCCAGCAGCGCCACGACAAGAGGGGAGACCCAGTACTTC. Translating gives CASSATTRGETQYF.